This entry is about one T cell receptor (beta chain). What it binds is not known. TCRdb's table, derived via immunoSEQ multiplex PCR, lists solely in-frame clones and lacks some. The data show approximately 9,800 clones, with approximately 90% seen just once and about 26% held by the top ten. These data come from a study of STAT3 mutations in large granular lymphocyte leukemia. Per the germline V gene, CDR1 is SGDLS and CDR2 is YYNGEE. The CDR3 length is 16 residues. Trimming pared 0 bases from V and 7 bases from J, leaving 17 bases between. Study results and limitations: Variable sampling intervals and differing treatment regimens complicated linking therapy response to TCR clonal burden changes. At least one immunodominant TCR beta clonotype appeared in every T-cell large granular lymphocyte leukemia patient. Clonal expansion was inferred from other time points because no sample existed at each clone's first appearance.

This receptor was taken from a man between 60 and 75 years old with T-cell large granular lymphocyte leukemia. Some clones in this sample may be carry-over from other donors' samples. Sequencing input: peripheral blood mononuclear cells. This chain joins TRBV9 and TRBJ2-1, with D possibly being TRBD1 (6 bases). The CDR3 is CASSVVQGPVGNEQFF. Written as DNA, the CDR3 is TGTGCCAGCAGCGTAGTCCAGGGGCCCGTCGGGAATGAGCAGTTCTTC.